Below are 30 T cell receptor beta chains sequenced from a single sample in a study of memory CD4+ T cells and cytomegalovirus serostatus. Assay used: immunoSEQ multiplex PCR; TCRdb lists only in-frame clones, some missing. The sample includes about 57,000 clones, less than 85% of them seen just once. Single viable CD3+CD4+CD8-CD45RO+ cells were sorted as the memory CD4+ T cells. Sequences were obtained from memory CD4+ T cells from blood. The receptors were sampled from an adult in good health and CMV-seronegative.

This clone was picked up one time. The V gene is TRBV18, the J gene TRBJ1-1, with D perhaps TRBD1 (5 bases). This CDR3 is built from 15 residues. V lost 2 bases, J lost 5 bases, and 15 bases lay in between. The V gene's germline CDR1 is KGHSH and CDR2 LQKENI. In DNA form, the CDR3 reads TGTGCCAGCTCACCATCGCGGGGCGCGGGGACTGAAGCTTTCTTT. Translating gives CASSPSRGAGTEAFF.

The CDR3 nucleotides read TGTGCCAGCAGCTTAGCGGGAGGGCCTGGAAATGAGCAGTTCTTC. It is translated as CASSLAGGPGNEQFF. The chain carries TRBV7-3 and TRBJ2-1; 9 bases are shared with TRBD2. There are 15 residues in the CDR3. CDR1 is SGHTA and CDR2 is FQGTGA in the germline V gene. Trimming cost V 2 bases and J 7 bases; bases outside gene matches: 6.

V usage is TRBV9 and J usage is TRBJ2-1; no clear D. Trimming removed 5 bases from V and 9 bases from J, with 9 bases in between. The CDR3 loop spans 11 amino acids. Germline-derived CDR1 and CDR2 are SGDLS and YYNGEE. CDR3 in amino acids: CASSKDGEQFF. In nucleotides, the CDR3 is TGTGCCAGCAGTAAAGACGGTGAGCAGTTCTTC.

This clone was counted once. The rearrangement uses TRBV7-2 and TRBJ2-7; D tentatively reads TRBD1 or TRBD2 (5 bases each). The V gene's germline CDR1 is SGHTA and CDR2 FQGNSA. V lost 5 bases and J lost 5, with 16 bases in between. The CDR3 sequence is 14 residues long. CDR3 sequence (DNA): TGTGCCAGCAGCCTGGGACGGCACCGGCACGAGCAGTACTTC. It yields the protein CASSLGRHRHEQYF. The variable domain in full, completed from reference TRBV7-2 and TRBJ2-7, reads GAGVSQSPSNKVTEKGKDVELRCDPISGHTALYWYRQSLGQGLEFLIYFQGNSAPDKSGLPSDRFSAERTGGSVSTLTIQRTQQEDSAVYLCASSLGRHRHEQYFGPGTRLTVT.

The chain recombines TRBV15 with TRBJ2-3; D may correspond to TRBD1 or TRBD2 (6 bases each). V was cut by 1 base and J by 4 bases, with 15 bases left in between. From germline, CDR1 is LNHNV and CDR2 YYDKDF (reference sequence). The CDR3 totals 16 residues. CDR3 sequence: CATSRGENGGADTQYF. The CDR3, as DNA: TGTGCCACCAGCAGAGGGGAGAACGGGGGCGCAGATACGCAGTATTTT.

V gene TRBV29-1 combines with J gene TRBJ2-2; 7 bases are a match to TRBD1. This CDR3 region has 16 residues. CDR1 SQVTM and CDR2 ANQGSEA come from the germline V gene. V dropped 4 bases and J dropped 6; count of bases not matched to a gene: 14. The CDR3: CSVGGYRGILAGELFF. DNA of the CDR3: TGCAGCGTTGGAGGATACAGGGGAATTCTGGCCGGGGAGCTGTTTTTT.

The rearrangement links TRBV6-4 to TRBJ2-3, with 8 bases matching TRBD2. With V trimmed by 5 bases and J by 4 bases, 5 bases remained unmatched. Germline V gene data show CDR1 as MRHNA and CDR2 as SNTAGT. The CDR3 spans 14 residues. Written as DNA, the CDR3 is TGTGCCAGCAGTATCGGGGGGGCCTCAGATACGCAGTATTTT. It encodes CASSIGGASDTQYF.

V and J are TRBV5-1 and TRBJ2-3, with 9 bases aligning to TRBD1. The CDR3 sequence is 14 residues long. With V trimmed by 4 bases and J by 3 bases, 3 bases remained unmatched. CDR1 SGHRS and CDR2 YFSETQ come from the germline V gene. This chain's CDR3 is CASSRDRVTDTQYF. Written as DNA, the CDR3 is TGCGCCAGCAGCCGGGACAGGGTTACAGATACGCAGTATTTT.

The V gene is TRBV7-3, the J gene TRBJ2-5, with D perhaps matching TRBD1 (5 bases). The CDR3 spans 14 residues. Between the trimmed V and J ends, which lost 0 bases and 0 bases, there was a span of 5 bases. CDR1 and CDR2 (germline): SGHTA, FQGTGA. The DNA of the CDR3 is TGTGCCAGCAGCTTAACAGGGGACCAAGAGACCCAGTACTTC. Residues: CASSLTGDQETQYF.

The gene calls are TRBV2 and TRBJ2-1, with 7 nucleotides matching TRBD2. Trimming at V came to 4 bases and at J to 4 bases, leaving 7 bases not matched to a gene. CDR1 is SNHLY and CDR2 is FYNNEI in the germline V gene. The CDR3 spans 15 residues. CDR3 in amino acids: CASSARLAVYNEQFF. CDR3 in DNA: TGTGCCAGCAGTGCTCGCCTAGCGGTATACAATGAGCAGTTCTTC.

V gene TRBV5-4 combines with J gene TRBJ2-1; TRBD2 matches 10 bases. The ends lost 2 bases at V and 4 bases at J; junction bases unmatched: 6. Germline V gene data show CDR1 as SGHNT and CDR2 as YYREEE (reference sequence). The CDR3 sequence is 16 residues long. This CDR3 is CASSFPGLASYNEQFF. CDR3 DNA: TGTGCCAGCAGCTTTCCGGGACTAGCGTCTTACAATGAGCAGTTCTTC.

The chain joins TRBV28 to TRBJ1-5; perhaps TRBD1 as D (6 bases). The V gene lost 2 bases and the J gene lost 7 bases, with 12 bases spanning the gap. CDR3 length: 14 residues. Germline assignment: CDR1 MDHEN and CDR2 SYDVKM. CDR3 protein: CASSLPGRGQPQHF. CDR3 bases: TGTGCCAGCAGTTTACCCGGCAGGGGACAGCCCCAGCATTTT.

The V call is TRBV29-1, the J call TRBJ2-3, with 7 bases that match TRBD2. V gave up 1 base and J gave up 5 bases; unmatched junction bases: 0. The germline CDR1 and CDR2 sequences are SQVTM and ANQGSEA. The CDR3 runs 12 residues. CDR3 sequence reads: CSVEAGGDTQYF. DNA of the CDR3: TGCAGCGTTGAAGCGGGGGGAGATACGCAGTATTTT.

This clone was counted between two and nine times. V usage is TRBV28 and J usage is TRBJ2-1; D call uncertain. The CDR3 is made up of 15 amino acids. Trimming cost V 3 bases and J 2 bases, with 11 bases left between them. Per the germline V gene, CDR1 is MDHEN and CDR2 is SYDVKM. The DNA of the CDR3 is TGTGCCAGCAGTTTCGGCGGTACCACCTACAATGAGCAGTTCTTC. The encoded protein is CASSFGGTTYNEQFF.

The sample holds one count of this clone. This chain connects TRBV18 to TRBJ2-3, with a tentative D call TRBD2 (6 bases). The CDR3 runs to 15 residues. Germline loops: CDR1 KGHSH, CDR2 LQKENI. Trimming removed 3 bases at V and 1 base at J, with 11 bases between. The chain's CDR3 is CASSPGAGRTDTQYF. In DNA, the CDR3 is TGTGCCAGCTCACCTGGGGCGGGACGCACAGATACGCAGTATTTT.

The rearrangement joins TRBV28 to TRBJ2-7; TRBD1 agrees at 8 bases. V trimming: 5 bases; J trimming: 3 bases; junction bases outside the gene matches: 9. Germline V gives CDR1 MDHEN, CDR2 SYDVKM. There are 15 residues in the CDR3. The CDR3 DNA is TGTGCCAGCAGTACATGGACAGGGCTACGCTACGAGCAGTACTTC. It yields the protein CASSTWTGLRYEQYF.

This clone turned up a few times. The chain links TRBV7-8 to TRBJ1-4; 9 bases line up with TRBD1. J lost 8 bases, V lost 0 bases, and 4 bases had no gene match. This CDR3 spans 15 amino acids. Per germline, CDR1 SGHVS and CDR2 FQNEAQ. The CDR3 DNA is TGTGCCAGCAGCTTAGCGGACAGGGGAGGCGAAAAACTGTTTTTT. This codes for CASSLADRGGEKLFF. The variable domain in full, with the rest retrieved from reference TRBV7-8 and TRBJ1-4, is GAGVSQSPRYKVAKRGQDVALRCDPISGHVSLFWYQQALGQGPEFLTYFQNEAQLDKSGLPSDRFFAERPEGSVSTLKIQRTQQEDSAVYLCASSLADRGGEKLFFGSGTQLSVL.

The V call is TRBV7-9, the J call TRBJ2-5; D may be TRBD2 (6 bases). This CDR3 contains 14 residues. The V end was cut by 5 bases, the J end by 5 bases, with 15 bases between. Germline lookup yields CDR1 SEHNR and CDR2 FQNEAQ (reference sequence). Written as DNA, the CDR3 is TGTGCCAGCAGCGGGGCCCGGGACTCGGAGACCCAGTACTTC. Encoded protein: CASSGARDSETQYF.

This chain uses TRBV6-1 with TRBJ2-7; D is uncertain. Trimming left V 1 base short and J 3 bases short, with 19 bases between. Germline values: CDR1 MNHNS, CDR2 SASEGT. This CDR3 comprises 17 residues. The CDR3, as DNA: TGTGCCAGCAGTGAAGGGTTTAGCAGGAGACCGCACTACGAGCAGTACTTC. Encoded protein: CASSEGFSRRPHYEQYF.

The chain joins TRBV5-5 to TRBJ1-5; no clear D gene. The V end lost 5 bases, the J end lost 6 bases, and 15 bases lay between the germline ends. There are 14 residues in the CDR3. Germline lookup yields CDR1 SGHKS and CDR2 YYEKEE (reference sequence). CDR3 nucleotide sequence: TGTGCCAGCAGTTTTATAGGGATAGGTCAGCCCCAGCATTTT. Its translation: CASSFIGIGQPQHF.

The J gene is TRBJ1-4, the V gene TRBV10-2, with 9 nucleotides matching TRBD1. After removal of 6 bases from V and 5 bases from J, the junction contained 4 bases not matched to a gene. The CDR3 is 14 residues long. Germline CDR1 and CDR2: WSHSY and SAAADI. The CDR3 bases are TGCGCCAGCAGCCTCGACAGGGGGAATGAAAAACTGTTTTTT. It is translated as CASSLDRGNEKLFF.

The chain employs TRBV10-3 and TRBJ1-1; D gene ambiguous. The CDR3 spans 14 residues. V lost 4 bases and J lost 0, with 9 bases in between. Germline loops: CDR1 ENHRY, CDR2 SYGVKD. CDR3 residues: CAISGSSMNTEAFF. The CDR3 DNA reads TGTGCCATCAGTGGCAGTTCTATGAACACTGAAGCTTTCTTT.

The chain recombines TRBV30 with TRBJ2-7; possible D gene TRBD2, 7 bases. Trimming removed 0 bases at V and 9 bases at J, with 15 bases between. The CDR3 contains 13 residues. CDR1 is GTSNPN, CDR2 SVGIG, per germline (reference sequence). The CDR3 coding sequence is TGTGCCTGGAGTGTACCGGGGGGCTGGGGGCAGTACTTC. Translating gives CAWSVPGGWGQYF.

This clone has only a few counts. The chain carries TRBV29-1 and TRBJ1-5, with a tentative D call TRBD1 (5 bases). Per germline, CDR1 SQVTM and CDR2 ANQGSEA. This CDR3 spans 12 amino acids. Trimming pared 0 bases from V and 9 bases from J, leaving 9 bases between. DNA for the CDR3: TGCAGCGTTGAAGATCTCGGGGGGCCCCAGCATTTT. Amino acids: CSVEDLGGPQHF. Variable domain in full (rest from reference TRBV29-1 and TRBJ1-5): SAVISQKPSRDICQRGTSLTIQCQVDSQVTMMFWYRQQPGQSLTLIATANQGSEATYESGFVIDKFPISRPNLTFSTLTVSNMSPEDSSIYLCSVEDLGGPQHFGDGTRLSIL.

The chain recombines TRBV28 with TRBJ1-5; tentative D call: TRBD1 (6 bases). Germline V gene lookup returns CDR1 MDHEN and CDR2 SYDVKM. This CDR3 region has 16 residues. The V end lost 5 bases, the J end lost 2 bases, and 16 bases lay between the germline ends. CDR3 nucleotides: TGTGCCAGCAGTCTCGAGGGGGGGCACGGCAATCAGCCCCAGCATTTT. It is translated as CASSLEGGHGNQPQHF.

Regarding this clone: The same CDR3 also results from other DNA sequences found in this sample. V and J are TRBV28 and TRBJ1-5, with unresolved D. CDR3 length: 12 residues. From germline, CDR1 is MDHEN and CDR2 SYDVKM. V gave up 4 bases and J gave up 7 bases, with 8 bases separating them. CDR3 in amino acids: CASSSRAQPQHF. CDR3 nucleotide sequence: TGTGCCAGCAGTTCAAGGGCCCAGCCCCAGCATTTT.

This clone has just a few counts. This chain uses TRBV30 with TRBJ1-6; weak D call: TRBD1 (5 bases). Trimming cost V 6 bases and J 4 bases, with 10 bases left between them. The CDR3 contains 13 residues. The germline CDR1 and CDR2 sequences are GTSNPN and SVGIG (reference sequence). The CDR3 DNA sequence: TGTGCCTGTACAGGAGAATATAATTCACCCCTCCACTTT. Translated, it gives CACTGEYNSPLHF.

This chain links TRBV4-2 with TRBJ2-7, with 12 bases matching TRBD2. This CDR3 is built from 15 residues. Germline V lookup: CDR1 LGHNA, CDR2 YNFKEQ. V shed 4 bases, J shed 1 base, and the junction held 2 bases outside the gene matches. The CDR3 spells CASSPGLAGSYEQYF. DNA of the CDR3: TGTGCCAGCAGCCCTGGACTAGCGGGGTCCTACGAGCAGTACTTC.

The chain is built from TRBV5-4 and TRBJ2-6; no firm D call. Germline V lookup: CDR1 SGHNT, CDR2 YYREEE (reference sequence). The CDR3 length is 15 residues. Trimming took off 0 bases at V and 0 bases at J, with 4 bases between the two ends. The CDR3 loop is CASSLASSGANVLTF. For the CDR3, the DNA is TGTGCCAGCAGCTTGGCCAGCTCTGGGGCCAACGTCCTGACTTTC.

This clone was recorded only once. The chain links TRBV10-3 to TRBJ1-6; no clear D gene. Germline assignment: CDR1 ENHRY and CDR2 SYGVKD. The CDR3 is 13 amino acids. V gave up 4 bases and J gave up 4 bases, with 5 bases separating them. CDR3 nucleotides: TGTGCCATCAGTGTTGAGTATAATTCACCCCTCCACTTT. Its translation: CAISVEYNSPLHF.